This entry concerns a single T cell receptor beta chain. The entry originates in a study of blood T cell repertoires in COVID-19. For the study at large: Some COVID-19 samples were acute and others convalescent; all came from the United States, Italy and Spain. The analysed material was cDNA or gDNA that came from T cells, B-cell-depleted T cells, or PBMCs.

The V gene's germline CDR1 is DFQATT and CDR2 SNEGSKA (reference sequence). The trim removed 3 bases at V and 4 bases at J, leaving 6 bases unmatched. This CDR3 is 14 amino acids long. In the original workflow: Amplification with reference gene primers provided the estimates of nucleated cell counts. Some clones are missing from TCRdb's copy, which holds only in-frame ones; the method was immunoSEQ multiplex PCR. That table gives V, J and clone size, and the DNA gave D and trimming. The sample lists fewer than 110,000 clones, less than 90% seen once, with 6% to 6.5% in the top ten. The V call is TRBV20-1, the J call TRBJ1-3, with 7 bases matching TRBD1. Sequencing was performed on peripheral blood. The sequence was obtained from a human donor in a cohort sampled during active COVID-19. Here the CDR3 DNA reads TGCAGTGCTAGTCCCCAGGGGGGAGGAAACACCATATATTTT. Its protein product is CSASPQGGGNTIYF.